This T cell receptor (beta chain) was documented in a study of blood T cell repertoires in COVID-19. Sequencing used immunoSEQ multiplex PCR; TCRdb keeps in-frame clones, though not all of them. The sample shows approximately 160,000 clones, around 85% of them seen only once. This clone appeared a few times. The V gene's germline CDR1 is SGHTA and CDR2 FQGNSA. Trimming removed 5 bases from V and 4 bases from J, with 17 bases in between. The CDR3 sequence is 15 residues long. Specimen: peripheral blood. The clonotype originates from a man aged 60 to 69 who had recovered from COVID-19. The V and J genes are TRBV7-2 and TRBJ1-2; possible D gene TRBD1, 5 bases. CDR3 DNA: TGTGCCAGCAGCCCCCAACAGGATATCGGCTATGGCTACACCTTC. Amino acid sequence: CASSPQQDIGYGYTF.